The 9 T cell receptor beta chains in this list originate from one sample, sequenced in a study of shared clonotypes between healthy human individuals. Repertoires were generated with immunoSEQ multiplex PCR, while TCRdb's copy carries only in-frame clones and drops some. The sample lists 2 million to 2.5 million clones, approximately 95% seen once, with 0.39% in the top ten. What was sequenced was naive CD4+ T cells from PBMCs. As for subset: CD45RA+ positively selected. These TCRs come from a man between 18 and 29 years old in good health. Some clones in this sample may be carry-over from other donors' samples.

The chain joins TRBV7-2 to TRBJ2-1, with D possibly TRBD2 on 5 matching bases. The CDR3 sequence is 12 residues long. Germline loops: CDR1 SGHTA, CDR2 FQGNSA. V lost 2 bases and J lost 8, with 7 bases in between. CDR3 region: CASSLLEDEQFF. Written as DNA, the CDR3 is TGTGCCAGCAGCTTACTGGAGGATGAGCAGTTCTTC.

V usage is TRBV29-1 and J usage is TRBJ2-5; 12 bases agree with TRBD1. The CDR3 totals 14 residues. J was trimmed by 4 bases and V by 6 bases; bases with no gene match: 6. CDR1 is SQVTM and CDR2 is ANQGSEA in the germline V gene. The CDR3 bases are TGCAGCGTAGGGGACAGGGGGCTAACAGAGACCCAGTACTTC. It codes for CSVGDRGLTETQYF.

V is TRBV19 and J is TRBJ1-2; tentative D call: TRBD1 (5 bases). Trimming took off 5 bases at V and 4 bases at J, with 11 bases between the two ends. This CDR3 is 13 amino acids long. Germline V gene data show CDR1 as LNHDA and CDR2 as SQIVND (reference sequence). The CDR3 loop is CASSPRGFYGYTF. The CDR3 nucleotides are TGTGCCAGTAGTCCCCGGGGCTTCTATGGCTACACCTTC.

This rearrangement joins TRBV5-4 to TRBJ2-1; possibly TRBD1 for D (6 bases). The germline gives CDR1 SGHNT, CDR2 YYREEE (reference sequence). With 4 bases removed from V and 8 bases from J, the gap between germline ends came to 16 bases. The CDR3 is made up of 14 amino acids. CDR3 DNA sequence: TGTGCCAGCAGCGGGCGCCAGGGGCAGGATGAGCAGTTCTTC. Translated: CASSGRQGQDEQFF.

The DNA for the CDR3 is TGTGCCAGCGCGCCTGAAAACAGGGTTCAGCCCCAGCATTTT. It translates to CASAPENRVQPQHF. The V call is TRBV25-1, the J call TRBJ1-5; D is perhaps TRBD1 (6 bases). The V end was cut by 8 bases, the J end by 6 bases, with 17 bases between. This CDR3 region has 14 residues. Per the germline V gene, CDR1 is MGHDK and CDR2 is SYGVNS.

The chain is built from TRBV5-1 and TRBJ2-1; tentatively, D is TRBD1 (6 bases). Between the trimmed V and J ends, which lost 6 bases and 5 bases, there was a span of 12 bases. CDR3 length: 13 amino acids. CDR1 SGHRS and CDR2 YFSETQ come from the germline V gene. This CDR3 is CASTPGVNNEQFF. The CDR3 DNA reads TGCGCCAGCACCCCAGGGGTCAACAATGAGCAGTTCTTC.

The V and J genes are TRBV2 and TRBJ2-5; TRBD2 might be the D (5 bases). The germline V gene encodes CDR1 SNHLY and CDR2 FYNNEI. The germline V and J ends were trimmed by 5 bases and 5 bases, with 18 bases remaining between them. This CDR3 has 15 amino acids. CDR3 DNA sequence: TGTGCCAGCAGTACCGGGAACTCTGCCTCGGAGACCCAGTACTTC. It codes for CASSTGNSASETQYF. Using reference TRBV2 and TRBJ2-5 for the parts outside the CDR3, the full variable domain is EPEVTQTPSHQVTQMGQEVILRCVPISNHLYFYWYRQILGQKVEFLVSFYNNEISEKSEIFDDQFSVERPDGSNFTLKIRSTKLEDSAMYFCASSTGNSASETQYFGPGTRLLVL.

The chain joins TRBV7-8 to TRBJ2-3; no clear D gene. In germline, CDR1 is SGHVS, CDR2 FQNEAQ. V lost 5 bases and J lost 3, with 6 bases in between. The CDR3 is 12 amino acids. The CDR3 nucleotides read TGTGCCAGCAGCCCACAGACAGATACGCAGTATTTT. It is translated as CASSPQTDTQYF.

The chain carries TRBV5-1 and TRBJ2-7, with D perhaps matching TRBD1 (6 bases). The germline gives CDR1 SGHRS, CDR2 YFSETQ. This CDR3 contains 14 residues. Trimming stripped 4 bases from V and 0 bases from J, with 11 bases between. The CDR3 protein is CASSGQRSSYEQYF. CDR3 nucleotides: TGCGCCAGCAGCGGACAGAGAAGCTCCTACGAGCAGTACTTC.